The 11 T cell receptor beta chains presented below share a single source sample, sequenced in a study of radiation and T cells in renal cell carcinoma. TCRdb keeps only in-frame clones here, not all; method: immunoSEQ multiplex PCR. Of about 140,000 clones in the sample, around 78% were seen once. The time point was: baseline pretreatment blood. Treatment described: 15 Gy SBRT to primary tumor, nephrectomy 4 weeks later. The sequences come from blood, collected from a patient whose treatment included radiotherapy and nephrectomy. These receptors all stem from a woman in her forties or fifties with renal cell carcinoma.

The chain links TRBV7-9 to TRBJ2-7; D ambiguous. This CDR3 has 14 residues. The ends were cut back, 5 bases at V and 7 bases at J, with 18 bases in the middle. In germline, CDR1 is SEHNR, CDR2 FQNEAQ (reference sequence). CDR3 sequence: CASSIDSLISEQYF. The CDR3 bases are TGTGCCAGCAGCATCGATAGTCTCATCTCTGAGCAGTACTTC.

This chain's CDR3 is CASSYGTLPQHF. CDR3 coding DNA: TGTGCCAGCAGCTACGGGACGTTGCCCCAGCATTTT. The chain combines TRBV7-9 with TRBJ1-5; TRBD1 is a possible D gene (5 bases). V was pared by 4 bases and J by 9 bases, with 10 bases between. The V gene's germline CDR1 is SEHNR and CDR2 FQNEAQ (reference sequence). This CDR3 spans 12 amino acids.

This rearrangement joins TRBV7-9 to TRBJ1-2; D ambiguous. CDR1 is SEHNR and CDR2 is FQNEAQ in the germline V gene (reference sequence). The CDR3 is 14 residues long. V lost 4 bases and J lost 3, with 12 bases in between. The CDR3 spells CASSSTAIDYGYTF. CDR3 nucleotide sequence: TGTGCCAGCAGCTCTACAGCAATCGACTATGGCTACACCTTC. The full variable domain, rest sourced from reference TRBV7-9 and TRBJ1-2, is DTGVSQNPRHKITKRGQNVTFRCDPISEHNRLYWYRQTLGQGPEFLTYFQNEAQLEKSRLLSDRFSAERPKGSFSTLEIQRTEQGDSAMYLCASSSTAIDYGYTFGSGTRLTVV.

This clone was seen a handful of times. The chain is built from TRBV27 and TRBJ1-3; D is undetermined. CDR3 length equals 13 residues. Trimming took off 8 bases at V and 7 bases at J, with 15 bases between the two ends. Germline-derived CDR1 and CDR2 are MNHEY and SMNVEV (reference sequence). The CDR3 sequence: CASRAVGYNTIYF. DNA of the CDR3: TGTGCCAGCCGCGCGGTGGGGTATAACACCATATATTTT.

The chain has TRBV5-1 and TRBJ2-3; D remains ambiguous. V was clipped by 5 bases and J by 0 bases, with 10 bases between them. CDR1 is SGHRS and CDR2 is YFSETQ in the germline V gene. The CDR3 totals 14 residues. The CDR3 DNA is TGCGCCAGCAGGGGTGCACCTAGCACAGATACGCAGTATTTT. As protein: CASRGAPSTDTQYF. Complete variable domain (other parts from reference TRBV5-1 and TRBJ2-3): KAGVTQTPRYLIKTRGQQVTLSCSPISGHRSVSWYQQTPGQGLQFLFEYFSETQRNKGNFPGRFSGRQFSNSRSEMNVSTLELGDSALYLCASRGAPSTDTQYFGPGTRLTVL.

This chain connects TRBV6-1 to TRBJ2-5, with D unresolved. CDR1 and CDR2 from the germline V gene are MNHNS and SASEGT. The V and J ends lost 6 bases and 1 base respectively, with 9 bases between them. CDR3 length: 13 amino acids. This CDR3 reads CASSPGTQETQYF. CDR3 in DNA: TGTGCCAGCAGCCCGGGTACCCAAGAGACCCAGTACTTC.

The CDR3 here is CASSLGQGGEQFF. Here the CDR3 DNA reads TGTGCCAGCAGCTTGGGGCAGGGCGGCGAGCAGTTCTTC. The rearrangement links TRBV5-5 to TRBJ2-1; TRBD1 is a possible D gene (5 bases). Germline V lookup: CDR1 SGHKS, CDR2 YYEKEE (reference sequence). Trimming removed 0 bases from V and 10 bases from J, with 11 bases in between. The CDR3 is 13 residues long.

The V call is TRBV6-5, the J call TRBJ1-6; D ambiguous. Germline V lookup: CDR1 MNHEY, CDR2 SVGAGI. This CDR3 has 13 amino acids. V lost 10 bases, J lost 7 bases, and 14 bases lay in between. The CDR3 protein is CATVRDGNSPLHF. The DNA for the CDR3 is TGTGCCACTGTCCGAGATGGGAATTCACCCCTCCACTTT.

The rearrangement uses TRBV28 and TRBJ2-3; D may be TRBD2 (6 bases). The CDR3 has 12 amino acids. The V end lost 3 bases, the J end lost 7 bases, and 8 bases lay between the germline ends. The germline CDR1 and CDR2 sequences are MDHEN and SYDVKM. The CDR3 reads CASSLGTYTQYF. DNA of the CDR3: TGTGCCAGCAGTTTGGGGACTTATACGCAGTATTTT.

The chain joins TRBV9 to TRBJ2-7, with D possibly matching TRBD2 (6 bases). This CDR3 spans 16 amino acids. Germline CDR1 SGDLS, CDR2 YYNGEE. V was shortened by 0 bases and J by 4 bases, with 17 bases between the two germline ends. The CDR3 DNA follows: TGTGCCAGCAGCGTAGAAGCGGGTTCTCGCCAGTACGAGCAGTACTTC. Protein product: CASSVEAGSRQYEQYF. Full variable domain (missing parts from reference TRBV9 and TRBJ2-7): DSGVTQTPKHLITATGQRVTLRCSPRSGDLSVYWYQQSLDQGLQFLIQYYNGEERAKGNILERFSAQQFPDLHSELNLSSLELGDSALYFCASSVEAGSRQYEQYFGPGTRLTVT.

About this clone itself: Other DNA sequences in this specimen translate into the identical CDR3. The chain combines TRBV4-1 with TRBJ1-1, with a weak D call TRBD1 (5 bases). Trimming stripped 4 bases from V and 1 base from J, with 10 bases between. The CDR3 is 14 residues long. CDR1 MGHRA and CDR2 YSYEKL come from the germline V gene. CDR3 in DNA: TGCGCCAGCAGCCCCGGACAAGGGAACACTGAAGCTTTCTTT. As protein: CASSPGQGNTEAFF.